This TCR beta chain is from a study of T-cell reconstitution after alpha-beta-depleted transplantation in children. A library of TCRbeta sequences, prepared with unique molecular identifiers, was generated. TCRdb ran MiXCR on the PCR reads and lists one entry per CDR3 protein. The table records about 280,000 distinct CDR3 sequences, around a tenth of them present only once. Trimming left V 3 bases short and J 5 bases short, with 8 bases between. Germline V gives CDR1 DFQATT, CDR2 SNEGSKA (reference sequence). CDR3 length: 11 residues. This clonotype came up many times. The TCR comes from a male patient between 2 and 10 years old who had a stem cell transplant for chronic granulomatous disease, so the T cells may come from the graft donor. The chain recombines TRBV20-1 with TRBJ2-7, with D perhaps TRBD1 or TRBD2 (5 bases each). The sequencing used peripheral blood, collected 180 days after TCRalphabeta/CD19-depleted stem cell transplant. The CDR3 loop is CSASSGHEQYF. The CDR3 DNA sequence: TGCAGTGCTAGTTCGGGGCACGAGCAGTACTTC.